This TCR beta chain was identified during a study of cytomegalovirus exposure and HLA in healthy donors. Study conclusions and caveats: Rates of TCR association differed by HLA locus in a later analysis, with DRB1 highest and HLA-C lowest. A later analysis linked a missense variant in DCLRE1C to the trimming of TCR beta V and J genes.

Turning to this clone: The antigen is not known. The sample contains more than one DNA sequence encoding this CDR3.

This PCR relied on a set of 60 Vbeta primers and 13 Jbeta primers. The table came from immunoSEQ multiplex PCR; TCRdb's copy has only in-frame clones and leaves some out. In the table there are around 97,000 clones, about four fifths of which are singletons. V dropped 0 bases and J dropped 7; count of bases not matched to a gene: 4. The CDR3 sequence is 15 residues long. Germline CDR1 is SGDLS and CDR2 is YYNGEE. The chain uses TRBV9 and TRBJ1-6; 7 bases match TRBD1. This sequence was found in a man in his forties in good health and CMV-seropositive. The sequencing input was PBMCs. Here the CDR3 DNA reads TGTGCCAGCAGCGTAGTCGGGACAGCAAATTCACCCCTCCACTTT. It translates to CASSVVGTANSPLHF.